This T cell receptor beta chain was recovered during a study of blood T cell repertoires in COVID-19 (dated by TCRdb to about 2020). For the study in its entirety: The collaborator samples originated in the United States, Italy and Spain and spanned the acute and convalescent phases of COVID-19. Subjects who had been exposed to COVID-19, were actively infected with it, or had recovered from it provided the deeply sampled blood TCRbeta repertoires that made up the dataset. A de-identified subject ID, COVID-19 status, age in years and sex were almost always included in the sample metadata. A freely available public database, intended as a resource for researchers studying the immune response to SARS-CoV-2, is where the repertoires were released. Where available, HLA class I and class II types were taken from metadata supplied by the sample provider and were not determined by assay-based typing. The samples were drawn from the first 160 participants of the ongoing ImmuneRACE study and from under 1,500 subjects provided by 6 global collaborators. The material from the prospective study consisted of cDNA or gDNA derived from T cells, B-cell-depleted T cells, or PBMCs.

The collaborating institutions used their own protocols to collect whole blood in K2EDTA tubes. For TCRbeta analysis, collaborator samples were shipped as frozen whole blood, as isolated PBMCs, or as DNA extracted from either sample type. Study-wide conclusions, independent of this receptor: How much clinical and demographic metadata was included differed by source and by participant, and the metadata was provided uncurated.

TCRbeta CDR3 regions were amplified from genomic DNA using the immunoSEQ Assay, a bias-controlled multiplex PCR. The paper's processing steps were these. Nucleated cell counts per sample were estimated from amplification of reference gene primers within the assay. To quantify the absolute abundance of each unique TCRbeta CDR3 rearrangement, sequence reads were collapsed and filtered. For each sample, productive Simpson clonality was calculated by taking the square root of Simpson's diversity index across productive rearrangements. TCRdb provides this immuneACCESS table in a form limited to in-frame rearrangements. Some clones are lacking; in checked studies, under half of them reflect an unresolved V gene, and why the rest are absent is not known. V and J calls and clone size are given by that table; D and trimming were obtained from the DNA. The table for this sample lists about 49,000 clones; around 83% of them were counted only once. Of the sample, less than 5.5% is held by the ten largest clones.

CDR1 MGHDK and CDR2 SYGVNS are derived from the germline V gene. V loses 4 bases at its end and J loses 12 bases; junction bases beyond the gene matches: 6. The CDR3, from cysteine to phenylalanine, totals 13 residues. Just the 39-base CDR3 DNA is kept, in frame starting at base 1. A remark on this clone: This clone's antigen is unknown. No quality values exist for individual bases; no much larger clone is one base distant.

The V gene is TRBV25-1 and the J gene is TRBJ2-1, with TRBD2 identical over 10 junction bases. The receptor was isolated from a middle-aged man with active COVID-19. Sequences were obtained from peripheral blood. The nucleotide sequence reads TGTGCCAGCAGTGTGGCTAGCGGGAGTTCGCAGTTCTTC. The encoded protein is CASSVASGSSQFF.